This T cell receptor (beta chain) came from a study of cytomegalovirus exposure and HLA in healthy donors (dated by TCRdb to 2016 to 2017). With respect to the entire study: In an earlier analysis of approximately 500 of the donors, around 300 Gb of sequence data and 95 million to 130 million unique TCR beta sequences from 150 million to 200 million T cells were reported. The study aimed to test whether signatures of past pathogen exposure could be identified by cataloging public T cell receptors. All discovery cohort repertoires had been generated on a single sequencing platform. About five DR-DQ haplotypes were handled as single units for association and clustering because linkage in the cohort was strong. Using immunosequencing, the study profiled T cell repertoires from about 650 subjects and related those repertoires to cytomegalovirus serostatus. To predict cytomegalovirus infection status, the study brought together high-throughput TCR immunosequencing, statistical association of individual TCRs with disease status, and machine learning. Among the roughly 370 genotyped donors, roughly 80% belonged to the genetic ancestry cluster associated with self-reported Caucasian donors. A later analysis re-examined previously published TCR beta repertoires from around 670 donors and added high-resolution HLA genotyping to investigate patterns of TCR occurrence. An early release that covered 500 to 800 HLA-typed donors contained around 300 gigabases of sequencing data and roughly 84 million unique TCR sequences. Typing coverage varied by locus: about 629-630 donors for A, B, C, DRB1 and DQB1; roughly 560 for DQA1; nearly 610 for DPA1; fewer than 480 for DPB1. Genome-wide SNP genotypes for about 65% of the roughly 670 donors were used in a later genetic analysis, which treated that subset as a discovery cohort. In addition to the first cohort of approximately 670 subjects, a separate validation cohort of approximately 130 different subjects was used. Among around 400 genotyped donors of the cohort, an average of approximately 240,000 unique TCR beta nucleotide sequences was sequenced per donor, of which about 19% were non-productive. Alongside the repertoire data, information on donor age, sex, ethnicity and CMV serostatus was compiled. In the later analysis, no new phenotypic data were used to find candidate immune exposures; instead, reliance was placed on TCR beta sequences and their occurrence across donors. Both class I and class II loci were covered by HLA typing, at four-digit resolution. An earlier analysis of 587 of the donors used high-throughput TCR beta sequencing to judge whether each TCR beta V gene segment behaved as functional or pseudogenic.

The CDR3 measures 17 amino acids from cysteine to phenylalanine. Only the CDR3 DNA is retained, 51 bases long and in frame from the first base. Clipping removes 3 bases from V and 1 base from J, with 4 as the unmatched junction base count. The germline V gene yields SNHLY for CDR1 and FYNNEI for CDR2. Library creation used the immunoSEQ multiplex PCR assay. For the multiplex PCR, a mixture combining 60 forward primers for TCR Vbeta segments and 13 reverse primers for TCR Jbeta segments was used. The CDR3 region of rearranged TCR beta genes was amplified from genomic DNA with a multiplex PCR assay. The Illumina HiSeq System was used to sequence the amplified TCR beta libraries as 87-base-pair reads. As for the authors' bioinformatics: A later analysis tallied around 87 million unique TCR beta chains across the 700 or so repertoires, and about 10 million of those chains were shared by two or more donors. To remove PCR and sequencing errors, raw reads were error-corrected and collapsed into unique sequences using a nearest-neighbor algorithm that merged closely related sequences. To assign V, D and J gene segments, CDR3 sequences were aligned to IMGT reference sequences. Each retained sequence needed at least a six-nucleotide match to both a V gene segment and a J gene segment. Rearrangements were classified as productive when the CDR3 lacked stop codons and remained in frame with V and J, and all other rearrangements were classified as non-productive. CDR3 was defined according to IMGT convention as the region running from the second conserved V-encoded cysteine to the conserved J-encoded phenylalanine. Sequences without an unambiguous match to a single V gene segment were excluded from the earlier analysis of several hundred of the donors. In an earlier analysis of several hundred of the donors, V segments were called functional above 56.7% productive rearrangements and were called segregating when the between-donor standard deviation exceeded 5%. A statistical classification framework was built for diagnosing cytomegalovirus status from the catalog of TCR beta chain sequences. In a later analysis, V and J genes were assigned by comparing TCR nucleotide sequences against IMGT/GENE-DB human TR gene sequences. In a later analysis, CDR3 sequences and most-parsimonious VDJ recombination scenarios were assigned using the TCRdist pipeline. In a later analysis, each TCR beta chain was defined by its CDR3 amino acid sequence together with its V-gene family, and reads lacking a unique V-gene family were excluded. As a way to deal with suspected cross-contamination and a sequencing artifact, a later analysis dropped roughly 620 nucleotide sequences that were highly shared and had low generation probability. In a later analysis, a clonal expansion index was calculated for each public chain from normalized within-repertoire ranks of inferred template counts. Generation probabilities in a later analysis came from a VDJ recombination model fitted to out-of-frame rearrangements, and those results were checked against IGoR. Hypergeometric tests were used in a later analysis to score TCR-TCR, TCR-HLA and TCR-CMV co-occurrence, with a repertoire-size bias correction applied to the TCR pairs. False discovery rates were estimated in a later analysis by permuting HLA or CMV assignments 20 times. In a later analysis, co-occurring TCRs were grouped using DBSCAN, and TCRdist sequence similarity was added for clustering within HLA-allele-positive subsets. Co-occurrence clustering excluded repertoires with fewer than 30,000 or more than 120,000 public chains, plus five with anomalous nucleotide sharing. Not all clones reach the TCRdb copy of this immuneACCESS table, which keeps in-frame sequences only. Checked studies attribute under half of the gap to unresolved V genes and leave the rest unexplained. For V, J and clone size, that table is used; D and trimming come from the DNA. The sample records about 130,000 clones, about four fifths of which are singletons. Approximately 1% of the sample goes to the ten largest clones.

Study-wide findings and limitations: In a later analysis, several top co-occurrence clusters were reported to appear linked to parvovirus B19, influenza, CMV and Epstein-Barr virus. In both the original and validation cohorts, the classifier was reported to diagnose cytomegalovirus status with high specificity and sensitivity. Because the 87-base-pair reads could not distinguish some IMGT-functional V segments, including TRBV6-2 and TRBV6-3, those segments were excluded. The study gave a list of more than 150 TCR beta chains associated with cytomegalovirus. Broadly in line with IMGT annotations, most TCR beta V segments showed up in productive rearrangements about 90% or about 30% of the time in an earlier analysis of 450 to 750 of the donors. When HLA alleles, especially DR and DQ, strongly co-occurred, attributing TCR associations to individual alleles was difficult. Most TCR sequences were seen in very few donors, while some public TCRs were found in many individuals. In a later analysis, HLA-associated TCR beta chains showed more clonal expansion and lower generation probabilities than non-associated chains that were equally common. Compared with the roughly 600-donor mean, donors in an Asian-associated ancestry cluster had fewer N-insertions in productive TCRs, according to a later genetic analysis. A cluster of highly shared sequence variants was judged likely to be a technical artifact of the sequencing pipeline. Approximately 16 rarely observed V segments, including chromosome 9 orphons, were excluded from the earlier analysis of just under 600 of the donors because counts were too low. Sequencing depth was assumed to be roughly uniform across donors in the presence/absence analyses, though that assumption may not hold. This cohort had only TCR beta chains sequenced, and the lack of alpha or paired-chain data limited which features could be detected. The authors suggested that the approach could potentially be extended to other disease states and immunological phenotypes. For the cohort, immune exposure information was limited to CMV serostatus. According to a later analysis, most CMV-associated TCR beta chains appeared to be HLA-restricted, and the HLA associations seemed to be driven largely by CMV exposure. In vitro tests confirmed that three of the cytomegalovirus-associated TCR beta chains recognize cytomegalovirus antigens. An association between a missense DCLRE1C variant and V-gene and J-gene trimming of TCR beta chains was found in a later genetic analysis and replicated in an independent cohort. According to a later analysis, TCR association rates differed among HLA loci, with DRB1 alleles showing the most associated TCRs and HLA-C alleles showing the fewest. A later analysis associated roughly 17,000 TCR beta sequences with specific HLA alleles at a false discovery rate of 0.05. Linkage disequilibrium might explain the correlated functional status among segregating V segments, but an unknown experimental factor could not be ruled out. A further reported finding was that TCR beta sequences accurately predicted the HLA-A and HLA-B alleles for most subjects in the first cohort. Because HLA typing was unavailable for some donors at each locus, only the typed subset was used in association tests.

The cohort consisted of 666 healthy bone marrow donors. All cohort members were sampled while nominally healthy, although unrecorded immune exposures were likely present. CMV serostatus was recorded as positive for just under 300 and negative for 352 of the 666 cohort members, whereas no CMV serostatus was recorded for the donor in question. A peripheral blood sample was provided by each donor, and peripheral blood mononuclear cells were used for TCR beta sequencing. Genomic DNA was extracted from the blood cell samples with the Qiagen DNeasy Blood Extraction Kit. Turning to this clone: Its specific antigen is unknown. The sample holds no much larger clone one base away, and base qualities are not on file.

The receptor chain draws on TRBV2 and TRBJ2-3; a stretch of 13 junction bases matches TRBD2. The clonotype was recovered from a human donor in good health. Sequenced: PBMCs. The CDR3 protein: CASSERTSGGGTDTQYF. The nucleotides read TGTGCCAGCAGTGAGAGAACTAGCGGGGGGGGCACAGATACGCAGTATTTT.